Each of the 17 T cell receptor beta chains below was sequenced from the same sample in a study of OX40 agonist ivuxolimab in advanced cancers. TCRdb's table, derived via immunoSEQ multiplex PCR, lists solely in-frame clones and lacks some. Counted here are roughly 55,000 clones, around 80% occurring once; the ten biggest clones make up 4% to 5%. The sequenced sample was CD4+ or CD8+ T cells sorted from blood, obtained in a trial of the OX40 agonist ivuxolimab. Every receptor here comes from an adult with an advanced solid tumor such as melanoma, head and neck, liver or kidney cancer.

This chain uses TRBV7-8 with TRBJ1-1; TRBD1 might be the D (6 bases). Per the germline V gene, CDR1 is SGHVS and CDR2 is FQNEAQ. CDR3 length equals 14 residues. Trimming removed 5 bases from V and 4 bases from J, with 14 bases in between. The CDR3 loop reads CASSALQGGTEAFF. The CDR3 bases are TGTGCCAGCAGCGCCCTACAGGGAGGCACTGAAGCTTTCTTT.

The J gene is TRBJ2-2, the V gene TRBV6-6; D tentatively fits TRBD1 or TRBD2 (6 bases each). This CDR3 is built from 14 residues. The germline V gene encodes CDR1 MNHNY and CDR2 SVGAGI (reference sequence). The V and J ends lost 3 bases and 7 bases respectively, with 12 bases between them. CDR3: CASSYYGGSGELFF. CDR3 DNA: TGTGCCAGCAGTTATTACGGGGGCAGCGGGGAGCTGTTTTTT.

This chain connects TRBV5-6 to TRBJ1-3; TRBD1 is a possible D gene (5 bases). V lost 1 base and J 0 bases, leaving 11 bases between the germline ends. The germline V gene has CDR1 SGHDT and CDR2 YYEEEE. The CDR3 runs 16 residues. For the CDR3, the DNA is TGTGCCAGCAGCTTGTTCGGGGGATTCTCTGGAAACACCATATATTTT. As protein: CASSLFGGFSGNTIYF.

This chain uses TRBV19 with TRBJ1-1, with D perhaps TRBD1 (6 bases). The V gene's germline CDR1 is LNHDA and CDR2 SQIVND (reference sequence). The CDR3 runs to 13 residues. V dropped 5 bases and J dropped 3 bases, with 10 bases sitting between them. The CDR3 DNA is TGTGCCAGTAGTGCTGACAGGTACACTGAAGCTTTCTTT. It codes for CASSADRYTEAFF.

The J gene is TRBJ2-7, the V gene TRBV6-1; TRBD2 aligns across 10 bases. V shed 2 bases, J shed 3 bases, and the junction held 10 bases outside the gene matches. The germline CDR1 and CDR2 sequences are MNHNS and SASEGT. The CDR3 consists of 17 residues. Here the CDR3 DNA reads TGTGCCAGCAGTGAATCTCGGCCTAGCGGGAGTCGCTACGAGCAGTACTTC. Its protein product is CASSESRPSGSRYEQYF.

This chain's CDR3 is CASSEEGFRPQHF. The DNA of the CDR3 is TGTGCCAGCAGTGAAGAAGGGTTTCGGCCCCAGCATTTT. The chain is built from TRBV6-1 and TRBJ1-5; D is uncertain. Germline V CDR1 and CDR2: MNHNS, SASEGT. Between the trimmed V and J ends, which lost 1 base and 9 bases, there was a span of 10 bases. CDR3 length equals 13 residues.

This rearrangement joins TRBV6-5 to TRBJ1-1; D is ambiguous. Germline CDR1 is MNHEY and CDR2 is SVGAGI. The CDR3 length is 15 residues. V was shortened by 0 bases and J by 1 base, with 9 bases between the two germline ends. Here the CDR3 DNA reads TGTGCCAGCAGTTACTCGTGGCAGCAGAACACTGAAGCTTTCTTT. This sequence encodes CASSYSWQQNTEAFF.

This chain joins TRBV5-4 and TRBJ2-1, with 8 bases fitting TRBD2. V shed 3 bases and J 5 bases; nucleotides not matched to a gene: 7. CDR3 length equals 15 residues. Germline-derived CDR1 and CDR2 are SGHNT and YYREEE (reference sequence). As DNA, the CDR3 is TGTGCCAGCAGCTATGTTCGGGGGGGCCACAATGAGCAGTTCTTC. It is translated as CASSYVRGGHNEQFF.

V usage is TRBV15 and J usage is TRBJ2-3; no clear D. Germline V gene sequence: CDR1 LNHNV, CDR2 YYDKDF (reference sequence). The CDR3 is 12 amino acids. With 6 bases removed from V and 0 bases from J, the gap between germline ends came to 4 bases. The CDR3 region is CATRRSTDTQYF. The CDR3 DNA follows: TGTGCCACCAGAAGGAGCACAGATACGCAGTATTTT.

The V call is TRBV10-1, the J call TRBJ1-5, with a possible D match to TRBD1 (5 bases). Trimming left V 0 bases short and J 4 bases short, with 7 bases between. This CDR3 contains 14 residues. Germline CDR1 WNHNN, CDR2 SYGVQD (reference sequence). The CDR3 nucleotides are TGCGCCAGCAGTGAGTCGAGGGGAAATCAGCCCCAGCATTTT. This encodes CASSESRGNQPQHF.

Only a few counts were recorded for this clone. This chain uses TRBV6-1 with TRBJ1-5; D perhaps matches TRBD1 (5 bases). Trimming removed 8 bases at V and 0 bases at J, with 14 bases between. CDR3 length: 15 amino acids. Germline V CDR1 and CDR2: MNHNS, SASEGT. CDR3 DNA sequence: TGTGCCAGCCTCCCGAGGGGAGTTAGCAATCAGCCCCAGCATTTT. The encoded protein is CASLPRGVSNQPQHF.

The chain is built from TRBV2 and TRBJ2-5; D is uncertain. The CDR3 spans 11 residues. Trimming shortened V by 6 bases and J by 1 base, and 3 bases separated the two germline ends. Per germline, CDR1 SNHLY and CDR2 FYNNEI. The CDR3 DNA reads as TGTGCCAGCAGGATCCAAGAGACCCAGTACTTC. Its protein is CASRIQETQYF.

This clone was observed a few times. This chain connects TRBV19 to TRBJ1-2; D not resolved. Per the germline V gene, CDR1 is LNHDA and CDR2 is SQIVND (reference sequence). Trimming left V 1 base short and J 8 bases short, with 5 bases between. There are 11 residues in the CDR3. The CDR3 reads CASSIARGYTF. The CDR3 bases are TGTGCCAGTAGTATAGCAAGAGGCTACACCTTC.

The chain combines TRBV5-1 with TRBJ1-1, with D possibly matching TRBD1 (5 bases). Trimming removed 2 bases from V and 5 bases from J, with 10 bases in between. Germline V gene lookup returns CDR1 SGHRS and CDR2 YFSETQ. CDR3 size: 13 residues. CDR3 bases: TGCGCCAGCAGCTTCGTTAGGGGTACTGAAGCTTTCTTT. Encoded protein: CASSFVRGTEAFF.

Only a few counts were recorded for this clone. The chain combines TRBV6-6 with TRBJ2-1; 7 bases agree with TRBD2. The CDR3 is made up of 13 amino acids. The germline V gene encodes CDR1 MNHNY and CDR2 SVGAGI (reference sequence). V lost 6 bases and J lost 8; bases outside the gene matches: 7. CDR3 sequence: CASRLRLADEQFF. For the CDR3, the DNA is TGTGCCAGCAGGTTGAGACTAGCCGATGAGCAGTTCTTC.

The rearrangement uses TRBV5-1 and TRBJ1-1, with D possibly being TRBD1 (5 bases). This CDR3 has 14 residues. The germline gives CDR1 SGHRS, CDR2 YFSETQ. V gave up 3 bases and J gave up 5 bases, with 14 bases separating them. The CDR3 bases are TGCGCCAGCAGCTCGGTAGGGGCGGGTACTGAAGCTTTCTTT. This encodes CASSSVGAGTEAFF.

This chain connects TRBV19 to TRBJ2-2, with D maybe TRBD2 (6 bases). CDR1 LNHDA and CDR2 SQIVND come from the germline V gene (reference sequence). CDR3 length equals 13 residues. V lost 2 bases to trimming and J lost 6 bases, with 7 bases between them. Here the CDR3 reads CASSIRGSGELFF. The CDR3 DNA reads as TGTGCCAGTAGTATACGGGGGTCCGGGGAGCTGTTTTTT.